These T cell receptor beta chains were read from a single sample in a study of T and B cells in COVID-19 patients. One entry per CDR3 protein, called by TCRdb with MiXCR from the multiplex PCR reads. The sample lists approximately 13,000 distinct CDR3 sequences; less than 35% were seen once. The sequencing sample was made of blood. The receptors were sampled from a human donor who had recovered from COVID-19. Both conserved end residues are part of each CDR3. Each record gives: CDR3 protein, CDR3 DNA, clone size, V gene, J gene, D gene. D genes are given only for firm matches. The size of a clone is reported for some rows only, either as once, few or many, or as a class for expanded clones.

CDR3: CASSDRDTIYF; DNA: TGTGCCAGTAGCGACCGAGACACCATATATTTT; size: many; V: TRBV19; J: TRBJ1-3; D: .
CDR3: CASSLGGGNQPQHF; DNA: TGTGCCAGCAGCTTGGGGGGGGGCAATCAGCCCCAGCATTTT; size: .; V: TRBV5-5; J: TRBJ1-5; D: .
CDR3: CASSFWGQGLFENTGELFF; DNA: TGCGCCAGCAGCTTTTGGGGACAGGGACTTTTCGAGAACACCGGGGAGCTGTTTTTT; size: .; V: TRBV5-1; J: TRBJ2-2; D: TRBD1
CDR3: CAWSVGTVEQYF; DNA: TGTGCCTGGAGTGTGGGCACGGTTGAGCAGTACTTC; size: .; V: TRBV30; J: TRBJ2-7; D: .
CDR3: CSAQTGVSYGYTF; DNA: TGCAGCGCTCAAACAGGGGTGAGCTATGGCTACACCTTC; size: .; V: TRBV29-1; J: TRBJ1-2; D: TRBD1
CDR3: CASSYGTGGRETQYF; DNA: TGTGCCAGCAGTTACGGGACGGGGGGGCGGGAGACCCAGTACTTC; size: .; V: TRBV19; J: TRBJ2-5; D: TRBD2
CDR3: CASSQSGGATFSDTQYF; DNA: TGTGCCAGCAGTCAAAGCGGTGGGGCGACTTTCTCAGATACGCAGTATTTT; size: .; V: TRBV7-2; J: TRBJ2-3; D: .
CDR3: CASSLKGGAETQYF; DNA: TGTGCCAGCAGCTTAAAGGGGGGGGCGGAGACCCAGTACTTC; size: few; V: TRBV5-4; J: TRBJ2-5; D: .
CDR3: CASSRGTSGVTDTQYF; DNA: TGTGCCAGCAGCAGAGGGACTAGCGGGGTAACAGATACGCAGTATTTT; size: medium-sized; V: TRBV27; J: TRBJ2-3; D: TRBD2
CDR3: CASSILTGTSPNEQFF; DNA: TGTGCCAGTAGTATACTTACCGGGACTAGCCCCAATGAGCAGTTCTTC; size: many; V: TRBV19; J: TRBJ2-1; D: TRBD2
CDR3: CASSRSLAGASYEQYF; DNA: TGCGCCAGCAGCCGGTCACTAGCGGGGGCTTCCTACGAGCAGTACTTC; size: .; V: TRBV5-1; J: TRBJ2-7; D: TRBD2
CDR3: CAASRGTMGYTF; DNA: TGTGCCGCCTCCAGGGGCACGATGGGCTACACCTTC; size: few; V: TRBV6-5; J: TRBJ1-2; D: .
CDR3: CASSITRNTEAFF; DNA: TGTGCCAGTAGTATCACCCGGAACACTGAAGCTTTCTTT; size: many; V: TRBV19; J: TRBJ1-1; D: .
CDR3: CASSLRGARDYGYTF; DNA: TGTGCCAGCAGCTTAAGAGGGGCGCGAGACTATGGCTACACCTTC; size: .; V: TRBV7-2; J: TRBJ1-2; D: .
CDR3: CASRDLGQEVGYTF; DNA: TGTGCTAGCAGGGATCTGGGACAAGAGGTGGGCTACACCTTC; size: .; V: TRBV5-4; J: TRBJ1-2; D: .
CDR3: CATSDPPGQTGGELFF; DNA: TGTGCCACCAGTGATCCACCGGGACAGACGGGCGGGGAGCTGTTTTTT; size: .; V: TRBV24-1; J: TRBJ2-2; D: TRBD1
CDR3: CASSQGGTGGFTYNEQFF; DNA: TGTGCCAGCAGCCAAGGAGGGACAGGGGGCTTCACCTACAATGAGCAGTTCTTC; size: .; V: TRBV14; J: TRBJ2-1; D: TRBD1
CDR3: CASSPVLSNQPQHF; DNA: TGTGCCAGTAGTCCCGTTTTAAGCAATCAGCCCCAGCATTTT; size: few; V: TRBV19; J: TRBJ1-5; D: .
CDR3: CASSSPRAGGPGPADTQYF; DNA: TGTGCCAGCAGTTCTCCAAGGGCGGGAGGGCCAGGTCCGGCAGATACGCAGTATTTT; size: few; V: TRBV27; J: TRBJ2-3; D: TRBD2
CDR3: CASSPGLAAPGDTQYF; DNA: TGTGCCAGCAGCCCGGGACTAGCGGCCCCAGGAGATACGCAGTATTTT; size: few; V: TRBV5-4; J: TRBJ2-3; D: TRBD2
CDR3: CASSEAWTLQKAEQFF; DNA: TGTGCCAGCAGTGAAGCTTGGACTTTACAAAAGGCTGAGCAGTTCTTC; size: .; V: TRBV6-1; J: TRBJ2-1; D: .
CDR3: CASSHFAPGQGYEQYF; DNA: TGTGCCAGCAGTCACTTCGCTCCGGGACAGGGGTACGAGCAGTACTTC; size: many; V: TRBV27; J: TRBJ2-7; D: TRBD1
CDR3: CASSVKDTQYF; DNA: TGTGCCAGTAGTGTTAAGGATACGCAGTATTTT; size: medium-sized; V: TRBV19; J: TRBJ2-3; D: .
CDR3: CASSYRRQGDTVAFF; DNA: TGTGCCAGCAGTTACCGGAGACAGGGGGACACTGTAGCTTTCTTT; size: .; V: TRBV6-5; J: TRBJ1-1; D: TRBD1
CDR3: CASSPGLAGGDEQFF; DNA: TGTGCCAGCAGCCCTGGACTAGCGGGGGGTGATGAGCAGTTCTTC; size: .; V: TRBV7-6; J: TRBJ2-1; D: TRBD2
CDR3: CASRAGGNTEAFF; DNA: TGTGCCAGCCGCGCAGGGGGCAACACTGAAGCTTTCTTT; size: few; V: TRBV5-5; J: TRBJ1-1; D: TRBD1
CDR3: CASSLAGRSYNEQFF; DNA: TGTGCCAGCAGCTTGGCGGGTAGATCCTACAATGAGCAGTTCTTC; size: medium-sized; V: TRBV5-6; J: TRBJ2-1; D: .
CDR3: CASSHRGYSSYEQYF; DNA: TGTGCCAGCAGCCATAGAGGCTACAGTTCCTACGAGCAGTACTTC; size: .; V: TRBV11-2; J: TRBJ2-7; D: .
CDR3: CAVRGVAEYTGELFF; DNA: TGTGCCGTCCGTGGGGTAGCGGAGTACACCGGGGAGCTGTTTTTT; size: medium-sized; V: TRBV19; J: TRBJ2-2; D: .